The clone carrying this T cell receptor beta chain was counted only a few times. No antigen is known for it. V lost 5 bases, J lost 6 bases, and 9 bases stayed unmatched. In germline, CDR1 is SGHTA, CDR2 FQGTGA. The CDR3 sequence is 15 residues long. These data originate in a study of CD8 T cells in ankylosing spondylitis. Overall study findings and caveats: Ankylosing spondylitis blood seemed to carry a telltale TCR beta motif made of several highly homologous variants. The authors reported significant enrichment of disease-linked clones in matched ankylosing spondylitis synovial fluid. In the blood and synovial fluid of reactive arthritis, some motif variants had been previously reported.

Making use of molecular barcodes, quantitative 5'-RACE generated TCR beta libraries. TCRdb analysed the 5' RACE reads with MiXCR anew, one entry per CDR3 protein. The table shows a few hundred thousand distinct CDR3 sequences, with 17% occurring only once. The genes are TRBV7-3 and TRBJ2-2; 7 bases fit TRBD2. The TCR was taken from a male donor with ankylosing spondylitis. The sample consisted of blood, either unsorted or a sorted T cell fraction (not recorded which). CDR3 region: CASSLVRAGAGELFF. The DNA of the CDR3 is TGTGCCAGCAGCCTCGTAAGGGCGGGGGCCGGGGAGCTGTTTTTT.